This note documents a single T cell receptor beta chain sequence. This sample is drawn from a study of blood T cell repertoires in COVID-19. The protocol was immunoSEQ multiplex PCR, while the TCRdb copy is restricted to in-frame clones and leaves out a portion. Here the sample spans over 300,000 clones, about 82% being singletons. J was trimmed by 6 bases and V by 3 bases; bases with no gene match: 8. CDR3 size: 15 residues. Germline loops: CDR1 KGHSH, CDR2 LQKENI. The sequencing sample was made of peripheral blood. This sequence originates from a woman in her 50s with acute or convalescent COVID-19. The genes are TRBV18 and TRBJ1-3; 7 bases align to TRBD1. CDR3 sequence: CASSPLQGQSNTIYF. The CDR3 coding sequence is TGTGCCAGCTCACCTCTACAGGGACAGTCAAACACCATATATTTT.